This TCR beta chain was retrieved from a study of cytomegalovirus exposure and HLA in healthy donors. Study overall: Approximately 200 million T cells yielded 110 million or so unique TCR beta sequences in earlier analysis.

Trimming shortened V by 10 bases and J by 14 bases, and 21 bases separated the two germline ends. The germline V gene encodes CDR1 MNHEY and CDR2 SMNVEV (reference sequence). The CDR3 has 13 amino acids. A note on this clone: Antigen unknown.

Both 60 Vbeta primers and 13 Jbeta primers went into the PCR. Clones were sequenced by immunoSEQ multiplex PCR, and TCRdb holds only the in-frame ones, with some missing. The sample lists around 130,000 clones, around 84% occurring once. General study findings and limits: The productive fraction for most TCR beta V segments was about 90% or about 30% in an earlier analysis. Later analysis associated a missense DCLRE1C variant with TCR beta V- and J-gene trimming. Donors belonging to an Asian-associated ancestry cluster reportedly showed fewer N-insertions in productive TCRs than the roughly 680-donor mean, according to what a later analysis found.

The chain employs TRBV27 and TRBJ1-6; no definite D call. This TCR derives from a woman aged 18-29 years in good health and CMV-seropositive. Sequencing was carried out using PBMCs. The CDR3 region is CATLGGVPFTLHF. In DNA, the CDR3 is TGTGCCACCCTGGGCGGGGTACCCTTCACCCTCCACTTT.